A selection of T cell receptor beta chains follows, all from one sample in a study of blood T cell repertoires in COVID-19. This table comes from immunoSEQ multiplex PCR, and its TCRdb copy is limited to in-frame clones, with some not included. Seen here are some 360,000 clones, more than 70% observed once, and the top ten hold 2% to 2.5%. Source material: peripheral blood. The receptors here all came from a woman in her sixties or seventies with COVID-19, enrolled during active disease. The CDR3 runs from the conserved cysteine through the conserved F or W. The order of the fields is clone size, D gene, V gene, J gene, CDR3 DNA, CDR3 protein. A D gene is named only where the DNA matches it firmly. Where a row states a size, it is once, few, many or the class of an expanded clone; other rows omit it.

clone size: -
D gene: TRBD1
V gene: TRBV5-1
J gene: TRBJ2-3
CDR3 DNA: TGCGCCAGCAGCTCCCTCTCCGGGACAGGGGGTGCCGGTGGCACAGATACGCAGTATTTT
CDR3 protein: CASSSLSGTGGAGGTDTQYF

clone size: -
D gene: -
V gene: TRBV9
J gene: TRBJ1-4
CDR3 DNA: TGTGCCAGCAGCGTACTGCCAGGCGTAGGTGAAAAACTGTTTTTT
CDR3 protein: CASSVLPGVGEKLFF

clone size: -
D gene: TRBD2
V gene: TRBV6-1
J gene: TRBJ2-2
CDR3 DNA: TGTGCCAGCAGTGACACGGGACTAGCGGGGGCATTTGGCACCGGGGAGCTGTTTTTT
CDR3 protein: CASSDTGLAGAFGTGELFF

clone size: -
D gene: TRBD1
V gene: TRBV7-2
J gene: TRBJ1-1
CDR3 DNA: TGTGCCAGCAGCTTATTGTTAGGGGGCGGCGCGGACACTGAAGCTTTCTTT
CDR3 protein: CASSLLLGGGADTEAFF

clone size: -
D gene: -
V gene: TRBV29-1
J gene: TRBJ1-1
CDR3 DNA: TGCAGCGTCGCCGTCGGGGGACCGGGCACTGAAGCTTTCTTT
CDR3 protein: CSVAVGGPGTEAFF

clone size: -
D gene: -
V gene: TRBV9
J gene: TRBJ1-1
CDR3 DNA: TGTGCCAGCAGCGTATTCGGGGGGTGGACTGAAGCTTTCTTT
CDR3 protein: CASSVFGGWTEAFF

clone size: -
D gene: -
V gene: TRBV7-8
J gene: TRBJ1-2
CDR3 DNA: TGTGCCAGCACCATAGGCAGGGAAGGAGGCTACACCTTC
CDR3 protein: CASTIGREGGYTF

clone size: -
D gene: -
V gene: TRBV6-1
J gene: TRBJ1-2
CDR3 DNA: TGTGCCAGCAGTGAACCCCATCTCGCAGGGTATGGCTACACCTTC
CDR3 protein: CASSEPHLAGYGYTF

clone size: -
D gene: TRBD2
V gene: TRBV7-6
J gene: TRBJ2-5
CDR3 DNA: TGTGCCAGCAGCTTCCCTCCGTCGGGGACTAGCGGGGGGGTGATCCAAGAGACCCAGTACTTC
CDR3 protein: CASSFPPSGTSGGVIQETQYF

clone size: once
D gene: -
V gene: TRBV5-6
J gene: TRBJ2-2
CDR3 DNA: TGTGCCAGCAGCTTACAGGGCGGCCGGAACACCGGGGAGCTGTTTTTT
CDR3 protein: CASSLQGGRNTGELFF

clone size: -
D gene: -
V gene: TRBV20-1
J gene: TRBJ1-2
CDR3 DNA: TGCAGTACTATCTCCAGTTGGGGCTACACCTTC
CDR3 protein: CSTISSWGYTF

clone size: few
D gene: -
V gene: TRBV2
J gene: TRBJ1-1
CDR3 DNA: TGTGCCAGCAGTAACAGGGAGAACACTGAAGCTTTCTTT
CDR3 protein: CASSNRENTEAFF

clone size: -
D gene: TRBD2
V gene: TRBV19
J gene: TRBJ2-4
CDR3 DNA: TGTGCCAGTAGTATAAAACGGACTAGCGGGGTCAAAAACATTCAGTACTTC
CDR3 protein: CASSIKRTSGVKNIQYF

clone size: once
D gene: -
V gene: TRBV27
J gene: TRBJ2-1
CDR3 DNA: TGTGCCAGCAGGACCTACGGGGGGCCCTCCTACAATGAGCAGTTCTTC
CDR3 protein: CASRTYGGPSYNEQFF

clone size: -
D gene: -
V gene: TRBV6-1
J gene: TRBJ1-4
CDR3 DNA: TGTGCCAGCAGTGATTGGGCACGTGGGGCAGCAAAACCTTCTAATGAAAAACTGTTTTTT
CDR3 protein: CASSDWARGAAKPSNEKLFF

clone size: -
D gene: -
V gene: TRBV28
J gene: TRBJ2-7
CDR3 DNA: TGTGCCAGCACCACCCGAACTTTCGGATCTATTTTTTTTCGCGGGACAGTCGACGAGCAGTACTTC
CDR3 protein: CASTTRTFGSIFFRGTVDEQYF

clone size: -
D gene: -
V gene: TRBV6-4
J gene: TRBJ2-7
CDR3 DNA: TGTGCCAGCACCTTCAGGGGCAGGGATCCTTCCTACGAGCAGTACTTC
CDR3 protein: CASTFRGRDPSYEQYF

clone size: -
D gene: TRBD2
V gene: TRBV7-2
J gene: TRBJ2-3
CDR3 DNA: TGTGCCAGCAGCTTAGTGGCGGGGGGGCTGGCAGATACGCAGTATTTT
CDR3 protein: CASSLVAGGLADTQYF